The rows below give T cell receptor beta chains drawn from one sample of a study of blood T cell repertoires in COVID-19. Sequenced by immunoSEQ multiplex PCR; TCRdb stores in-frame clones only, minus some. The sample records some 270,000 clones, roughly 89% being singletons. Sample: PBMCs or T cells enriched from blood (not recorded which). The receptors here all came from a woman aged 60 to 75 who had recovered from COVID-19. Both conserved end residues are part of each CDR3. The order of the fields is J gene, V gene, D gene, clone size, CDR3 DNA, CDR3 protein. The D gene is left open where the match is weak. Only part of the rows carry a size: once, few, many, or a class if the clone is expanded.

>TRBJ2-3|TRBV7-6|TRBD2|-
TGTGCCAGCAGCTTTAGCGGGGGGGCCCCAGATACGCAGTATTTT
CASSFSGGAPDTQYF
>TRBJ1-6|TRBV28|-|-
TGTGCCACTCTTCGGGAGGGTAGCTCACCCCTCCACTTT
CATLREGSSPLHF
>TRBJ1-4|TRBV11-3|-|-
TGTGCCAGCAGCCCGGGACAAACATATGAAAAACTGTTTTTT
CASSPGQTYEKLFF
>TRBJ1-3|TRBV18|-|-
TGTGCCAGCTCACCCGGGGGACTGATCTCTGGAAACACCATATATTTT
CASSPGGLISGNTIYF
>TRBJ2-4|TRBV10-3|-|-
TGTGCCATCTCAGGGATAGCCAAAAACATTCAGTACTTC
CAISGIAKNIQYF
>TRBJ1-5|TRBV28|-|-
TGTGCCAGCAGCCTCCTCTATCGCGGCCAGCATTTT
CASSLLYRGQHF
>TRBJ2-5|TRBV27|-|-
-
CASSSVRGSWETQYF
>TRBJ1-1|TRBV5-1|TRBD1|-
TGCGCCAGCAGCACCCAGACAGGGGGCGGCACTGAAGCTTTCTTT
CASSTQTGGGTEAFF
>TRBJ2-5|TRBV5-1|TRBD1|-
TGCGCCAGCAGCGTCGGACAGGGGACGGGAGAGACCCAGTACTTC
CASSVGQGTGETQYF
>TRBJ2-7|TRBV10-1|TRBD1|-
TGCGCCAGCAGTGAGACACCGTCACAGGGGGAGCAGTACTTC
CASSETPSQGEQYF
>TRBJ1-5|TRBV6-5|-|-
TGTGCCAGCAGTTACGGGAGGGACCAGCCCCAGCATTTT
CASSYGRDQPQHF
>TRBJ2-5|TRBV5-1|TRBD1|once
TGCGCCAGCAGCTCCAGGGGGTACCAAGAGACCCAGTACTTC
CASSSRGYQETQYF
>TRBJ2-1|TRBV9|TRBD2|-
TGTGCCAGCAGCGTAGGCGCTAGCGGGACCTCCTACAATGAGCAGTTCTTC
CASSVGASGTSYNEQFF
>TRBJ2-1|TRBV20-1|-|-
TGCAGTAGCAGAGGAAACAATGAGCAGTTCTTC
CSSRGNNEQFF
>TRBJ2-3|TRBV20-1|-|-
TGCAGTGCTAGTAGGGGCCCCCGAAGCACAGATACGCAGTATTTT
CSASRGPRSTDTQYF
>TRBJ1-4|TRBV10-1|-|few
TGCGCCAGCAGTGAAGGGGATGAAAAACTGTTTTTT
CASSEGDEKLFF
>TRBJ1-4|TRBV9|TRBD1|-
TGTGCCAGCAGCGAGGGACAGGGCTTCGGAAAACTGTTTTTT
CASSEGQGFGKLFF
>TRBJ1-1|TRBV28|-|-
TGTGCCAGGCAACGGGACACTGAAGCTTTCTTT
CARQRDTEAFF
>TRBJ2-2|TRBV18|-|-
TGTGCCAGCTCACCTTCCGTAGGGGGCGGGAGGAACAAGAACACCGGGGAGCTGTTTTTT
CASSPSVGGGRNKNTGELFF
>TRBJ1-4|TRBV18|TRBD1|-
TGTGCCAGCTCACCGGGACAGAGGCTGAATGAAAAACTGTTTTTT
CASSPGQRLNEKLFF
>TRBJ1-2|TRBV7-9|TRBD1|-
TGTGCCAGCAGCTTAGATGGGACAGGTTCTGGCTACACCTTC
CASSLDGTGSGYTF
>TRBJ1-4|TRBV4-1|TRBD1|-
TGCGCCAGCAGCCAAGCGAACGACAGGGGACTGTTTTTT
CASSQANDRGLFF
>TRBJ2-7|TRBV2|-|-
TGTGCCAGCACCGGCGGCAGGGTGGACCTGGAGCAGTACTTC
CASTGGRVDLEQYF
>TRBJ2-2|TRBV28|-|-
TGTGCCAGCAGTCTAGGTTGGACCGGGGAGCTGTTTTTT
CASSLGWTGELFF
>TRBJ1-6|TRBV5-1|-|-
TGCGCCAGCAGCAGCTGGACAGCAAATAATTCACCCCTCCACTTT
CASSSWTANNSPLHF
>TRBJ1-5|TRBV28|TRBD1|-
TGTGCCAGCAGTCTCGACAGGGTCAATAGCAATCAGCCCCAGCATTTT
CASSLDRVNSNQPQHF
>TRBJ2-3|TRBV7-3|TRBD2|-
TGTGCCAGCAGCTTAACCCGACTAGCGGGAACTACAGATACGCAGTATTTT
CASSLTRLAGTTDTQYF
>TRBJ1-2|TRBV6-5|-|-
TGTGCCAGCAGAGACAGCCTTAACTATGGCTACACCTTC
CASRDSLNYGYTF
>TRBJ2-7|TRBV28|TRBD1|-
TGTGCCAGCAGTTTACTCGCCGGGACAGCCTTTAGGTACGAGCAGTACTTC
CASSLLAGTAFRYEQYF
>TRBJ2-3|TRBV4-1|-|-
TGCGCCAGCAGCCAAGTAGGGGGTGGAGATACGCAGTATTTT
CASSQVGGGDTQYF
>TRBJ1-3|TRBV15|TRBD1|-
TGTGCCACCAGCAGACCCCAGGGACAGTTCTCTGGAAACACCATATATTTT
CATSRPQGQFSGNTIYF
>TRBJ2-2|TRBV5-4|-|-
TGTGCCAGCAGCCCCCCCGAGCGGAACACCGGGGAGCTGTTTTTT
CASSPPERNTGELFF
>TRBJ2-2|TRBV19|TRBD1|-
TGTGCCACCCACAACCCGGGACAGAGGAACACCGGGGAGCTGTTTTTT
CATHNPGQRNTGELFF
>TRBJ2-2|TRBV2|-|-
TGTGCCAGCAGTGTATTTCCCGGGGAGCTGTTTTTT
CASSVFPGELFF
>TRBJ1-3|TRBV7-9|-|-
TGTGCCAGCAGCTTAGAGGCGGCAGCTCACTACTCTGGAAACACCATATATTTT
CASSLEAAAHYSGNTIYF
>TRBJ1-1|TRBV30|-|-
TGTGCCTGGACCTCGGGGGGCGGAACTTTCTTT
CAWTSGGGTFF
>TRBJ1-3|TRBV11-2|-|-
TGTGCCAGCAGCTTAGGCAGGGGCGAATACTCTGGAAACACCATATATTTT
CASSLGRGEYSGNTIYF
>TRBJ2-3|TRBV7-3|-|-
TGTGCCAGCAGCCGAGGGATCGAGGGAACAGATACGCAGTATTTT
CASSRGIEGTDTQYF
>TRBJ1-1|TRBV13|-|once
TGTGCCAGCAGCTTGGGACTTGAAGCTTTCTTT
CASSLGLEAFF
>TRBJ2-7|TRBV9|-|-
TGTGCCAGCAGCGTAGCTACCGGCTACGAGCAGTACTTC
CASSVATGYEQYF